This T cell receptor beta chain was captured by sequencing in a study of early T cells in non-severe SARS-CoV-2 infection. Per germline, CDR1 SEHNR and CDR2 FQNEAQ (reference sequence). The J segment lost 5 bases and the V segment lost 4 bases, leaving 12 bases of the junction unmatched. CDR3 length equals 16 residues. Unique molecular identifiers were attached to individual cDNA molecules. TCRdb used MiXCR to reprocess the 5' RACE reads, holding one entry per CDR3 protein. The sample contains 40,000 to 55,000 distinct CDR3 sequences, roughly 7% of which appear only once. V and J are TRBV7-9 and TRBJ2-5; TRBD2 aligns across 8 bases. The clonotype was recovered from an adult who was a healthcare worker with PCR-confirmed SARS-CoV-2 infection or an uninfected control (not recorded which). The sequenced sample consisted of whole blood. As DNA, the CDR3 is TGTGCCAGCAGCTCCCCCGGGGTAGCGGGGTATGAGACCCAGTACTTC. This codes for CASSSPGVAGYETQYF.